A selection of T cell receptor beta chains follows, all from one sample in a study of blood T cell repertoires in COVID-19. Method: immunoSEQ multiplex PCR; TCRdb's copy keeps in-frame clones and lacks some. The table records roughly 70,000 clones, over 60% of them present only once. Sequencing was performed on peripheral blood. The receptors stem from an older man with COVID-19, enrolled during active disease. The CDR3 runs from the conserved cysteine through the conserved F or W. D genes are given only for firm matches. Some rows have no size entry. The others give once, few or many, or a class for an expanded clone.

v_call	j_call	d_call	clone_size	cdr3_nt	cdr3_aa
TRBV3-1/TRBV3-2	TRBJ2-1	TRBD2	-	TGTGCCAGCAGCCAAGGCTTAGCGGGAGGGGTTAATGAGCAGTTCTTC	CASSQGLAGGVNEQFF
TRBV11-2	TRBJ2-2	TRBD2	-	TGTGCCAGCAGCTTAGGGGCTAGCGGGCGGGGGGAGCTGTTTTTT	CASSLGASGRGELFF
TRBV24-1	TRBJ2-5	TRBD1	-	TGTGCCACCAGTGATTTCCTCGGGACAGGGGAGGAGACCCAGTACTTC	CATSDFLGTGEETQYF
TRBV9	TRBJ1-3	-	-	TGTGCCAGCAGCGGACGGACAGATTTCTCTGGAAACACCATATATTTT	CASSGRTDFSGNTIYF
TRBV12-3/TRBV12-4	TRBJ2-7	TRBD1	-	TGTGCCACCGCGGGACAGGGGGACTACGAGCAGTACTTC	CATAGQGDYEQYF
TRBV5-5	TRBJ1-1	-	-	TGTGCCAGCAGCTTGAGTCCGAGCACTGAAGCTTTCTTT	CASSLSPSTEAFF
TRBV7-9	TRBJ1-5	-	few	TGTGCCAGCAGCTTAACGGGTGGCAATCAGCCCCAGCATTTT	CASSLTGGNQPQHF
TRBV6-5	TRBJ2-7	-	-	TGTGCCAGCAGTTACTCCGGACAGAGACCCTACGAGCAGTACTTC	CASSYSGQRPYEQYF
TRBV14	TRBJ2-7	-	many	TGTGCCAGCAGCCACGGGATCGTGAGGTTTAGTAACGAGCAGTACTTC	CASSHGIVRFSNEQYF
TRBV7-9	TRBJ2-7	-	few	TGTGCCAGCAGCTTAGTTAGCTACGAGCAGTACTTC	CASSLVSYEQYF
TRBV27	TRBJ1-5	TRBD1	-	TGTGCCAGCAGTCCCCAGGGGGCAACGGGGGTTCAGCCCCAGCATTTT	CASSPQGATGVQPQHF
TRBV10-3	TRBJ1-2	TRBD1	-	TGTGCCATCAGTGCGGAACAGGGGGCGCATGGCTACACCTTC	CAISAEQGAHGYTF
TRBV3-1/TRBV3-2	TRBJ1-2	TRBD1	once	TGTGCCAGCAGCCAAGGACAGGGTGGCTATGGCTACACCTTC	CASSQGQGGYGYTF
TRBV5-1	TRBJ1-1	TRBD1	-	TGCGCCAGCAGCTTGGCTGGACAGGGTATGAACACTGAAGCTTTCTTT	CASSLAGQGMNTEAFF
TRBV19	TRBJ1-1	-	-	TGTGCCAGTAGCCTTCCCAGGACAACGAACACTGAAGCTTTCTTT	CASSLPRTTNTEAFF
TRBV5-1	TRBJ2-7	TRBD1	-	TGCGCCAGCAGCGAGAAACAGGGGACACTCTACGAGCAGTACTTC	CASSEKQGTLYEQYF
TRBV24-1	TRBJ1-1	TRBD1	-	TGTGCCACCAGTGATACCGGGACAGGGGAAACTGAAGCTTTCTTT	CATSDTGTGETEAFF
TRBV29-1	TRBJ1-4	-	-	TGCAGCGTGGACCCAGGGGAAAAACTGTTTTTT	CSVDPGEKLFF
TRBV11-2	TRBJ1-4	TRBD1	-	TGTGCCAGCAGCGCTACAGGGACAGGGGAAAAACTGTTTTTT	CASSATGTGEKLFF
TRBV21-1	TRBJ1-4	-	-	TGTGCCAGGATTACCCAACCAGAGGAGATTAATGAAAAACTGTTTTTT	CARITQPEEINEKLFF
TRBV5-8	TRBJ2-2	-	-	TGTGCCAGCTCGCGAGGAGCGCTCACCGGGGAGCTGTTTTTT	CASSRGALTGELFF
TRBV12-3/TRBV12-4	TRBJ1-1	TRBD1	-	TGTGCCAGCAGTTCGGGACAGTACACTGAAGCTTTCTTT	CASSSGQYTEAFF
TRBV9	TRBJ2-7	-	-	TGTGCCAGCAGCGTAGCGGCTAGCGCCTCCTACGAGCAGTACTTC	CASSVAASASYEQYF
TRBV7-3	TRBJ2-2	TRBD1	few	TGTGCCAGCAGCCCAGGACAGGGACGAGAGGACACCGGGGAGCTGTTTTTT	CASSPGQGREDTGELFF
TRBV29-1	TRBJ1-2	TRBD1	few	TGCAGCGACGGACAGGGTTATGGCTACACCTTC	CSDGQGYGYTF
TRBV5-4	TRBJ1-1	TRBD1	-	TGTGCCAGCAGCCTTGGGGGAGACAGGGTGGGGACTGAAGCTTTCTTT	CASSLGGDRVGTEAFF
TRBV6-5	TRBJ1-1	TRBD1	-	TGTGCCAGCAGTTCAGACAGGGCGGTGGGCACTGAAGCTTTCTTT	CASSSDRAVGTEAFF
TRBV9	TRBJ1-1	TRBD1	-	TGTGCCAGCAGCGCCTTACAGGGGGCTACTTTCTTT	CASSALQGATFF
TRBV19	TRBJ1-1	-	-	TGTGCCAGTAAGATGGGACAAGGGAACACTGAAGCTTTCTTT	CASKMGQGNTEAFF
TRBV4-1	TRBJ2-2	-	-	TGCGCCAGCAGCCGAAGCGTCCAGAACACCGGGGAGCTGTTTTTT	CASSRSVQNTGELFF
TRBV28	TRBJ2-7	TRBD2	-	TGTGCCAGCAGTTTCGGGACTAGCGGTATCTCCTACGAGCAGTACTTC	CASSFGTSGISYEQYF
TRBV5-4	TRBJ2-3	-	-	TGTGCCAGCAGTTCCGACTCCCCCTTTTTTGAGGATACGCAGTATTTT	CASSSDSPFFEDTQYF
TRBV24-1	TRBJ2-1	TRBD2	-	TGTGCCACCAGTGAGGCTAGCGGGAGAGCCTACAATGAGCAGTTCTTC	CATSEASGRAYNEQFF
TRBV3-1/TRBV3-2	TRBJ2-2	TRBD1	many	TGTGCCAGCAGACCAGGACAGGGCTGGGGCGGGGAGCTGTTTTTT	CASRPGQGWGGELFF
TRBV9	TRBJ1-2	-	-	TGTGCCAGCAGCGCCGAGACAGCTAACTATGGCTACACCTTC	CASSAETANYGYTF
TRBV7-2	TRBJ1-4	-	-	TGTGCCAGCAGCCTTGGGGACATCTGGAATGAAAAACTGTTTTTT	CASSLGDIWNEKLFF
TRBV18	TRBJ1-2	TRBD1	medium-sized	TGTGCCAGCTCACCAAAGCAAGGGGACAGCACCGATGGCTACACCTTC	CASSPKQGDSTDGYTF
TRBV28	TRBJ2-2	-	-	TGTGCCACTAAGGGGACACCTTCCACCGGGGAGCTGTTTTTT	CATKGTPSTGELFF
TRBV9	TRBJ2-1	-	-	TGTGCCAGCAGCGCCAGGGGCTGGGACAATGAGCAGTTCTTC	CASSARGWDNEQFF
TRBV9	TRBJ2-2	-	-	TGTGCCAGCAGCCCTGACCTAGCTGGCACCGGGGAGCTGTTTTTT	CASSPDLAGTGELFF
TRBV9	TRBJ2-5	TRBD2	-	TGTGCCAGCAGCGTAGCCCCAGCGGGAGAATCAGAGACCCAGTACTTC	CASSVAPAGESETQYF
TRBV24-1	TRBJ2-3	TRBD2	once	TGTGCCACCAGTGATTTGCAGGGACTAGCGGGAGTTGATACGCAGTATTTT	CATSDLQGLAGVDTQYF
TRBV18	TRBJ1-1	TRBD1	-	TGTGCCAGCTCACCCTCGACAGGGAGATACACTGAAGCTTTCTTT	CASSPSTGRYTEAFF
TRBV19	TRBJ2-1	-	few	TGTGCCAGTAGTCCACAACTAGGTAGAAATGAGCAGTTCTTC	CASSPQLGRNEQFF
TRBV28	TRBJ2-7	TRBD2	few	TGTGCCAGCGAGCGAGCGGGAGCCGGCTACGAGCAGTACTTC	CASERAGAGYEQYF
TRBV6-5	TRBJ1-4	TRBD1	-	TGTGCCAGCAGTTACTCGATGACAGGGGGGCGGGAAAAACTGTTTTTT	CASSYSMTGGREKLFF